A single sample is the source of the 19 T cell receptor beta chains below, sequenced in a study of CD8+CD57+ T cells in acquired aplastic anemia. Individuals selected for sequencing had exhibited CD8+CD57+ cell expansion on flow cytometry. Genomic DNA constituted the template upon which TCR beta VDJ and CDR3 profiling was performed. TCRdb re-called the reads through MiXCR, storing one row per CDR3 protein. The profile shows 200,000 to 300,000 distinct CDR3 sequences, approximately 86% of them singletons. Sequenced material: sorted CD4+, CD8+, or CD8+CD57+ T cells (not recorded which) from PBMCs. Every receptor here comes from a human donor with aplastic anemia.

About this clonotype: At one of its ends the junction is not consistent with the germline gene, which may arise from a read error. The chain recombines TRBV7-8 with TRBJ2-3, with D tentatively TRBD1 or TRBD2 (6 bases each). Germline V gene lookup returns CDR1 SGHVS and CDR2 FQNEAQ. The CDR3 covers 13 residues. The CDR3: CASSDGGADNTQF. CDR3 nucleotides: TGTGCCAGCAGCGACGGGGGCGCAGATAATACGCAGTTT.

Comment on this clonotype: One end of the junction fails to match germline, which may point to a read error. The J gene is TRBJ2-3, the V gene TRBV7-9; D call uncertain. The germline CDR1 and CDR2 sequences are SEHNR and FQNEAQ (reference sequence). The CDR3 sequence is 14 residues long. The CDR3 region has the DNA TGCGCCAGCAGCCAAGCCCTTGCAGGTGGCTACACCTTTTTT. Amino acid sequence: CASSQALAGGYTFF. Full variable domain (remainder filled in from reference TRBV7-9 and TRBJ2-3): DTGVSQNPRHKITKRGQNVTFRCDPISEHNRLYWYRQTLGQGPEFLTYFQNEAQLEKSRLLSDRFSAERPKGSFSTLEIQRTEQGDSAMYLCASSQALAGGYTFFGPGTRLTVL.

The CDR3 sequence is CASSARTGPEATQYF. The DNA of the CDR3 is TGTGCCAGCAGCGCCCGGACAGGGCCCGAAGCGACCCAGTACTTC. The J gene is TRBJ2-5, the V gene TRBV7-3, with 8 nucleotides matching TRBD1. Germline lookup yields CDR1 SGHTA and CDR2 FQGTGA. Trimming removed 5 bases from V and 7 bases from J; junction bases left unmatched: 12. This CDR3 region has 15 residues.

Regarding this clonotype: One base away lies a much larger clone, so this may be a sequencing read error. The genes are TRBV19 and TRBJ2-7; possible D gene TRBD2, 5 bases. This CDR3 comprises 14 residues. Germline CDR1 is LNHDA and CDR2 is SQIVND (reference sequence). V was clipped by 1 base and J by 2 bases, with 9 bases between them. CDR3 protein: CASSIASRAYEQYF. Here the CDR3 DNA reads TGTGCCAGTAGTATAGCTAGCAGAGCCTACGAGCAGTACTTC.

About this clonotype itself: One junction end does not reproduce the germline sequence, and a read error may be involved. CDR3 sequence: CALRRQPYGSPLHF. For the CDR3, the DNA is TGTGCCCTACGCCGGCAACCCTACGGGTCACCCCTTCACTTT. The chain links TRBV7-3 to TRBJ1-6; D gene uncertain. CDR3 length: 14 residues. Germline assignment: CDR1 SGHTA and CDR2 FQGTGA.

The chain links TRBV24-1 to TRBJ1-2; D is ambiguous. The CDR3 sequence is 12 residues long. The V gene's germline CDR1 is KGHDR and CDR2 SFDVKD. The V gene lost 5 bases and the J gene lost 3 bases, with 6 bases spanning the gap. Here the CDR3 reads CATSAGDYGYTF. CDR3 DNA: TGTGCCACCAGTGCCGGGGACTATGGCTACACCTTC.

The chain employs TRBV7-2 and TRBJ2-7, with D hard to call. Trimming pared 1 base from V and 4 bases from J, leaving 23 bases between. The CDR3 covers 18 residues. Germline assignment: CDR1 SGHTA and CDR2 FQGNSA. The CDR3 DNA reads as TGTGCCAGCAGCTTAGATCCAGGTCGCGATACCCATTATTACGAGCAGTACGTC. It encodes CASSLDPGRDTHYYEQYV.

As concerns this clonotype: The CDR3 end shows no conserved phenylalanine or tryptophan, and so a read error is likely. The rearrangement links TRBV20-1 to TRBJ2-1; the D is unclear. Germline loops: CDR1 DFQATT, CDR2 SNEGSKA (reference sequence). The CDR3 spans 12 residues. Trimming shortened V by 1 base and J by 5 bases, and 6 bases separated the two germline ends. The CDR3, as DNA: TGCAGTGCTAGAGTTTTTGACAATGAGCAGTTCCTC. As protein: CSARVFDNEQFL.

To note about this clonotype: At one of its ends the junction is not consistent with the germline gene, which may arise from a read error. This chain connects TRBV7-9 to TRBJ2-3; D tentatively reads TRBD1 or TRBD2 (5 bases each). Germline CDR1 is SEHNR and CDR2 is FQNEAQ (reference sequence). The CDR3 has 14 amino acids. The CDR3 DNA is TGTGCCAGCAGCTTAGCGGGACGTACTCATACGGAGTATTTT. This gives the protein CASSLAGRTHTEYF.

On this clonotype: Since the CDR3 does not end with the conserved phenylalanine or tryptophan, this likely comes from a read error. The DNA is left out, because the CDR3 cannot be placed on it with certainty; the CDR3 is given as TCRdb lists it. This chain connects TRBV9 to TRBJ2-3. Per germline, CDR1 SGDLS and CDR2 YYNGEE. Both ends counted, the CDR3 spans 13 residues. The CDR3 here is CASGEAGNVQHFV.

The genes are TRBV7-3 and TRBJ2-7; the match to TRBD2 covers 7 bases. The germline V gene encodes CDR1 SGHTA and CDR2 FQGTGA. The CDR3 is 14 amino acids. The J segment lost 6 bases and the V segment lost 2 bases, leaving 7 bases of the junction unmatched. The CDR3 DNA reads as TGTGCCAGCAGCTTAGGCGGGGGTTGGGGCGAGCAGTACTTC. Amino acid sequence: CASSLGGGWGEQYF.

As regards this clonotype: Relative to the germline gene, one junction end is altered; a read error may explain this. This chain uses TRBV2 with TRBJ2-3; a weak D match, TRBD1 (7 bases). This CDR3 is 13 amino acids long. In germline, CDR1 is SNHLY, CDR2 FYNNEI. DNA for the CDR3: TGTGCCAGCGGGGAGGAGGGGACAGCTACGCAGTATTTT. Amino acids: CASGEEGTATQYF. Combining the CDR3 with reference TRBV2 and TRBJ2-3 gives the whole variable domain EPEVTQTPSHQVTQMGQEVILRCVPISNHLYFYWYRQILGQKVEFLVSFYNNEISEKSEIFDDQFSVERPDGSNFTLKIRSTKLEDSAMYFCASGEEGTATQYFGPGTRLTVL.

The CDR3 DNA sequence: TGTGCCAGCAGCTTAGGGGGGCGGGAGACCCAGTACTTC. Its protein is CASSLGGRETQYF. The chain links TRBV11-3 to TRBJ2-5, with D possibly being TRBD1 (6 bases). CDR1 is SGHNT and CDR2 is YENEEA in the germline V gene. Trimming left V 1 base short and J 5 bases short, with 8 bases between. CDR3 length equals 13 residues.

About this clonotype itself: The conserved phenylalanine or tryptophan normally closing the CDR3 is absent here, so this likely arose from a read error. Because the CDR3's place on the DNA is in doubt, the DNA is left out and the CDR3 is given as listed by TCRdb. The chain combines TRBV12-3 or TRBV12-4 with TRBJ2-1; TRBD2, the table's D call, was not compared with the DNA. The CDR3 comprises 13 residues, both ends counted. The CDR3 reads CASSTSGRQSAPA.

Here the CDR3 reads CASINAGSYGANVLTF. The CDR3 region has the DNA TGTGCCAGCATCAACGCGGGTAGCTACGGGGCCAACGTCCTGACTTTC. The chain is built from TRBV12-3 or TRBV12-4 and TRBJ2-6; possibly TRBD2 for D (5 bases). The CDR3 extends over 16 amino acids. V was trimmed by 7 bases and J by 4 bases, leaving 17 bases between them.

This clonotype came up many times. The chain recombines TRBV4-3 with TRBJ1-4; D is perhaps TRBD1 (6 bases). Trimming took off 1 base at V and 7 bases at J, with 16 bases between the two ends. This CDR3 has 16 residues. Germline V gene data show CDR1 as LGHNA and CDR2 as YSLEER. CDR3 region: CASSQVAGESGEKLFF. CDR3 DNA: TGCGCCAGCAGCCAAGTGGCAGGGGAGTCCGGTGAAAAACTGTTTTTT.

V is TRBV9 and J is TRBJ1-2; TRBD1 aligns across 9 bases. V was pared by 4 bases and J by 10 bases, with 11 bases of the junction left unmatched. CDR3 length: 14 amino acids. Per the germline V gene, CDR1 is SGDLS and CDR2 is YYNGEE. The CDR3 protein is CASSFQTGGDVYTF. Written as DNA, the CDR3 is TGTGCCAGCAGCTTCCAGACAGGGGGTGACGTCTACACCTTC.

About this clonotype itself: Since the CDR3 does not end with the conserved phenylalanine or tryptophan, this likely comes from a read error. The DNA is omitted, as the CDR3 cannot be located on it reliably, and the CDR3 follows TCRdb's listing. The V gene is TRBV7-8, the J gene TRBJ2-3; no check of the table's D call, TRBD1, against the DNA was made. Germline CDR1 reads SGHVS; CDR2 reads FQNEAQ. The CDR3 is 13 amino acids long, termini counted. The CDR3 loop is CASSLGGTHETQY.

The CDR3 DNA is TGTGCCAGCAGCTTGGAGAGGGGACTGAACACTGAAGCTTTCTTT. It is translated as CASSLERGLNTEAFF. The chain links TRBV5-6 to TRBJ1-1, with D possibly being TRBD1 (5 bases). Per the germline V gene, CDR1 is SGHDT and CDR2 is YYEEEE. V lost 0 bases and J lost 0, with 9 bases in between. The CDR3 loop spans 15 amino acids. The full variable domain, in which reference TRBV5-6 and TRBJ1-1 provide the parts outside the CDR3, is DAGVTQSPTHLIKTRGQQVTLRCSPKSGHDTVSWYQQALGQGPQFIFQYYEEEERQRGNFPDRFSGHQFPNYSSELNVNALLLGDSALYLCASSLERGLNTEAFFGQGTRLTVV.